The clone carrying this TCR beta chain occurred many times. What it recognizes is unknown. V lost 5 bases and J 5 bases, leaving 23 bases between the germline ends. The CDR3 length is 17 residues. The V gene's germline CDR1 is SGHTA and CDR2 FQGNSA. TCRdb passed the 5' RACE reads through MiXCR, listing each CDR3 protein once. The top ten clones hold roughly a fifth of a sample with some 310,000 distinct CDR3 sequences, approximately 22% of them seen once. This sample is drawn from a study of T-cell memory formation after mild COVID-19. Findings of the study overall: CD4+ clones that contracted lay mainly in CM and EM; CD8+ ones lay in EMRA.

This TCR derives from a man between 18 and 29 years old who had mild COVID-19 (a few samples of this study predate the infection). Cell type and time point are not known. Material for sequencing was PBMCs or a T cell subset sorted from them (not recorded which). The V call is TRBV7-2, the J call TRBJ2-3; D is unresolved. The DNA for the CDR3 is TGTGCCAGCAGCCGACCCCAAGGGTCCAACTACGAAGATACGCAGTATTTT. Translated: CASSRPQGSNYEDTQYF.